The following is a T cell receptor (beta chain) sequence with its context. Its antigen target is currently unknown. Per-nucleotide qualities are absent, and no much larger clonotype sits a single base away. This record belongs to a study of T cells in Graves' hyperthyroidism and ophthalmopathy (dated by TCRdb to about 2019). The study in broad terms: Peripheral blood was collected at initial diagnosis, before any treatment. TCR V-J signatures able to tell the groups apart were searched for in a discovery cohort of 95 to 100 patients, of whom around 43 had Graves' ophthalmopathy and 55 to 65 had stable Graves' hyperthyroidism. Prospective prediction of ophthalmopathy was tested in an independent validation cohort consisting of 18 hyperthyroidism patients and 15 or so patients who later progressed to ophthalmopathy. The roughly 94 discovery patients were randomly divided into training and test sets at a 7:3 ratio. In addition, the study compared T-cell repertoires in thyroid tissue and in blood from roughly 6 Graves' hyperthyroidism patients. After blood sampling, hyperthyroidism patients were treated with methimazole at a starting dose of 30 mg daily, and ophthalmopathy patients were treated with high-dose intravenous methylprednisolone. The paper reports TCR Vbeta CDR3 sequencing of more than 120 peripheral blood samples: approximately 43 ophthalmopathy, over 70 hyperthyroidism and 17 progressor patients.

The TCR beta CDR3 regions were amplified from the RNA transcripts. The TCR CDR3 was subjected to a first round of RT-PCR using the HTBI primer set and the Qiagen OneStep RT-PCR kit. A second multiplex PCR round built the libraries, followed by size selection and purification. Paired-end sequencing of the libraries was performed with 100 bp reads on an Illumina HiSeq2000. In the source study's methods: SOAPnuke was used to process the raw data, removing reads that contained adapters or uncalled bases, had a mean Phred below 15, or lacked an exact match to the constant primer or identifier. COPE v1.2.5 was used to merge high-quality paired reads, and clonotypes were defined as unique nucleotide sequences. MiTCR v1.1 was used to align clonotypes to the IMGT TRBV, TRBD and TRBJ reference segments. The analysis was restricted to V-J combinations with a frequency above 0.0001, which together covered over 99% of the repertoires. A TCS score was defined as the ratio of F50 (clonal expansion) to E x V (chaos), with BLOSUM62-based TCRdist applied between CDR3 peptides within each V-J. Welch's t-statistics and random forest reduced 500 to 550 V-J features to fewer than 15, which were used in a naive Bayes classifier (R e1071). TCRdb reran the public reads through fastp at Q25 and MiXCR, keeping productive beta chains. One record per CDR3 amino acid sequence lists the most common genes and DNA. TCRdb's processing, not the study's, gives the V and J calls here. Here the sample has around 350,000 distinct CDR3 sequences; less than 15% occur a single time. The ten biggest clones cover around a tenth of the sample.

Overall results and qualifications from the work: During validation, the model predicted progression to ophthalmopathy a median of approximately 7 months ahead of onset, with around 71% sensitivity and roughly 72% specificity. No statistical method was used to fix the sample size in advance, and group allocation was not hidden from the investigators. Most expanded thyroid clonotypes (frequency above 0.001) were also detected in blood, a finding suggesting that blood repertoires may reflect thyroid immune responses. Ophthalmopathy was separated from stable hyperthyroidism by a 13 V-J signature model, with approximately 86% sensitivity and about 81% specificity obtained in cross-validation and 80%/75% obtained in testing.

Stable Graves' hyperthyroidism was defined as no progression to ophthalmopathy during 18 months of follow-up. Hyperthyroidism patients were aged 18 to 65 years and newly diagnosed, with disease duration of less than 2 months. Exclusion was applied to patients with uncontrolled infections, other autoimmune diseases, pregnancy or lactation. Diagnoses were established on the basis of clinical symptoms, serum thyroxine and TRAb, thyroid ultrasound, and orbital computed tomography. PBMCs were separated from 8 to 10 ml of fresh peripheral blood using Ficoll-Paque density gradient centrifugation. Trizol reagent was used to extract total RNA, and RNA quality was then checked on an Agilent 2100 Bioanalyzer. CDR1 and CDR2, looked up from the germline V gene (reference sequence), are DFQATT and SNEGSKA. V trim: 4 bases; J trim: 3 bases; unmatched bases: 12. Taken from cysteine to phenylalanine, the CDR3 has 17 residues. The kept DNA is CDR3 alone, 51 bases in frame from the first base.

The sequencing input was blood. The clonotype was recovered from a woman aged 18 to 35 with Graves' hyperthyroidism. The rearranged segments are TRBV20-1 and TRBJ2-2, and 9 junction bases match TRBD1. The CDR3 loop reads CSATGTGTYLDTGELFF. The sequence in DNA is TGCAGTGCTACTGGGACAGGGACATATTTAGACACCGGGGAGCTGTTTTTT.